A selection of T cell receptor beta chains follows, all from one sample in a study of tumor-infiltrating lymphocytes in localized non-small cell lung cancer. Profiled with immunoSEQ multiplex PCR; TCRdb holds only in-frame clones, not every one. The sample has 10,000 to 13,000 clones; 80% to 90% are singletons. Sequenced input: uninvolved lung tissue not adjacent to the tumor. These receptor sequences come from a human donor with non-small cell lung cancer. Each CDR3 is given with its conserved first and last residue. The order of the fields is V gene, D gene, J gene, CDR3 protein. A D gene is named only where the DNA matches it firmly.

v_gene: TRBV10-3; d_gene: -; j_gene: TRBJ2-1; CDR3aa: CAISVGTENNEQFF
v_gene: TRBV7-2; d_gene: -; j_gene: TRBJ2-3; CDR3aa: CASSFYGGLTDTQYF
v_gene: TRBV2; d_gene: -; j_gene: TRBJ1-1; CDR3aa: CASSEGRIHTEAFF
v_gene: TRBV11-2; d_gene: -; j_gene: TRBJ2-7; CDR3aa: CASSLDPRHEQYF
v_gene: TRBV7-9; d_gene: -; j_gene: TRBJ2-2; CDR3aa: CASSLSADTGELFF
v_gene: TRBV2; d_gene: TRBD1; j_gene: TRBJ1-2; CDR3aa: CASRGQGWGYTF
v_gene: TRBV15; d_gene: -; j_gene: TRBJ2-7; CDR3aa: CATSRQFRDYEQYF
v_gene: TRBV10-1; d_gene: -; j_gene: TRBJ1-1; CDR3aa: CASSESSGNEAFF
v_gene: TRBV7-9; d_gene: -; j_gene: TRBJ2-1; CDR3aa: CASSLWTSGSYNEQFF
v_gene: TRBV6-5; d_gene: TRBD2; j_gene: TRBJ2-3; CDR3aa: CASSYSERGSTDTQYF
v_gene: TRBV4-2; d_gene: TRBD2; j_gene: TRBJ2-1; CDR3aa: CASSQGGTSGGDEQFF
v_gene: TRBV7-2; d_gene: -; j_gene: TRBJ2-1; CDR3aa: CASSLASGFGNEQFF
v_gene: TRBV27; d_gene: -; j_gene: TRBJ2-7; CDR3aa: CASTYRYEQYF
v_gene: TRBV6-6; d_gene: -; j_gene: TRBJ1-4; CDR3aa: CASSAEEKLFF
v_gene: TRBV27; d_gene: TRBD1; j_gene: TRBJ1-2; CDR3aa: CASSLQGGYGYTF
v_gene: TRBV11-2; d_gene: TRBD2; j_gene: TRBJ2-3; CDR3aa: CASSLARGGLAVTDTQYF
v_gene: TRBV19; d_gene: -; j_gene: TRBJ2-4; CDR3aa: CASSPRWGKNIQYF
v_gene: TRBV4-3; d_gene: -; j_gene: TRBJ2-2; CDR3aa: CASSQGDGTGELFF
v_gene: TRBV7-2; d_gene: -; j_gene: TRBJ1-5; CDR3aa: CASSLGPNQPQHF
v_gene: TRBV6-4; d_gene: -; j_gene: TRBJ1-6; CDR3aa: CASGETENSPLHF
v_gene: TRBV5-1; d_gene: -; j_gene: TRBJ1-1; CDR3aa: CASSLDPARMNTEAFF
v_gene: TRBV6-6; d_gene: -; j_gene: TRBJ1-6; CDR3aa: CASSYPQDRNSPLHF
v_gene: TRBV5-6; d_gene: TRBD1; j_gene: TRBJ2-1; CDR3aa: CASSFRDRVYNEQFF
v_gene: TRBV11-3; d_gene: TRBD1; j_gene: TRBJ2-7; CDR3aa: CASSFSGQGNEQYF
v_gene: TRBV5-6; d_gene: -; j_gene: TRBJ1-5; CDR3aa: CASSLGLYSNQPQHF
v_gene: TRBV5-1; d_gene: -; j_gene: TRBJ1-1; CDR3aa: CASTSGGANTEAFF
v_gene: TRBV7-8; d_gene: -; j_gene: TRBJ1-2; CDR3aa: CASSLGSGYGYTF
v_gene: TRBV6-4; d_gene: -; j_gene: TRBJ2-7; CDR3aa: CASSDNSSYEQYF
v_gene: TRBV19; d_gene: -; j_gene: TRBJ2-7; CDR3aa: CASSIGPGPYEQYF
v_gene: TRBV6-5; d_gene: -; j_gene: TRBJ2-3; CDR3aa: CASRPVYGGTDTQYF
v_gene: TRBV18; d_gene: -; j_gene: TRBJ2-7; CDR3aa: CASSPGRAYEEQYF
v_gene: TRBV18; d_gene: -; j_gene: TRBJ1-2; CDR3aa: CASSPRTAKDGYTF
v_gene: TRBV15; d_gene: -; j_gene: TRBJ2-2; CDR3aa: CATSRDFVTGELFF
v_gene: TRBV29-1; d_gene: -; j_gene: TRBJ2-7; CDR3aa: CSVDGEGLYEQYF
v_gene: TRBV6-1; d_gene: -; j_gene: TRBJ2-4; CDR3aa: CASSEGVSNQYF
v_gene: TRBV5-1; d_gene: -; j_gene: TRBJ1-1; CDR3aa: CASSFGPSVGAFF
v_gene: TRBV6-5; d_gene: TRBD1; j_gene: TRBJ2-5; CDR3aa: CASSQDRGREQYF
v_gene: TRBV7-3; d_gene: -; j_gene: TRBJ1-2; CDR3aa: CASSSSGRGYTF
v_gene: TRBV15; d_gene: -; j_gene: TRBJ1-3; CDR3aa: CATSRKASGNTIYF
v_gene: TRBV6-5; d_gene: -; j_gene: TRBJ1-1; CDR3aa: CASKTGPEAFF